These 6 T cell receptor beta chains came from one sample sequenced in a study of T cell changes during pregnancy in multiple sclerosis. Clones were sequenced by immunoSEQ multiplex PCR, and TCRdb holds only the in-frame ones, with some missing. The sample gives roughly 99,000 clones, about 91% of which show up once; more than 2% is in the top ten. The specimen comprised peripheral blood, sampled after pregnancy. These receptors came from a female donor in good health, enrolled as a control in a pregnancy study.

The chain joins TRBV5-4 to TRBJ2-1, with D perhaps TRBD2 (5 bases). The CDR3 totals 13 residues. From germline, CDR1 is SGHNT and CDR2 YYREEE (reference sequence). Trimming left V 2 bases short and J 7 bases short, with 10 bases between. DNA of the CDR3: TGTGCCAGCAGCTTACCCCCGGGGAATGAGCAGTTCTTC. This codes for CASSLPPGNEQFF.

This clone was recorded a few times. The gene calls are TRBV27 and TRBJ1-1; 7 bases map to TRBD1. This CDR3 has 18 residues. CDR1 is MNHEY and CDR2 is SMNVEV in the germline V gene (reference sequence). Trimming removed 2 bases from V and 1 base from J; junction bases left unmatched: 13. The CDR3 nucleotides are TGTGCCAGCAGTTTAGAGTTGGGAATCTACAGGGGGAACACTGAAGCTTTCTTT. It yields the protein CASSLELGIYRGNTEAFF.

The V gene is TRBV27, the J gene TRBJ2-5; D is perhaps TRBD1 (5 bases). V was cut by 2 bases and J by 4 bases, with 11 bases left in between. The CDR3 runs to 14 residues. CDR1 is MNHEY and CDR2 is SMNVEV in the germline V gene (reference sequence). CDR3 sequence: CASSLLGPGETQYF. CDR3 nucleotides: TGTGCCAGCAGTTTACTGGGGCCGGGAGAGACCCAGTACTTC.

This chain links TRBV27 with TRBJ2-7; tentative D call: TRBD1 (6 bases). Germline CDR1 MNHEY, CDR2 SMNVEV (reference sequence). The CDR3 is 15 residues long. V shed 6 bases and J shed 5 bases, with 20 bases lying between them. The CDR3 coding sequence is TGTGCCAGCAGACTCACAGGGATGGAGGCTAACGAGCAGTACTTC. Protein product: CASRLTGMEANEQYF.

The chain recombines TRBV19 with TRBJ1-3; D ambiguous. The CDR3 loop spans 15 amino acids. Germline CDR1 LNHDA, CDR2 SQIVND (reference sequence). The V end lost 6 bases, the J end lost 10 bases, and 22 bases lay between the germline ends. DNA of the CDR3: TGTGCCAGTAGGCCACCCGGACTAAGAACGCAAACCATATATTTT. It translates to CASRPPGLRTQTIYF.

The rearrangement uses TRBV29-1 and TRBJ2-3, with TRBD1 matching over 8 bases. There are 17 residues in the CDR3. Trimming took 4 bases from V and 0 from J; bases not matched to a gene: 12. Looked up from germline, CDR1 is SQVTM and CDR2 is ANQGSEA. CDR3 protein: CSVGVRDRGHSTDTQYF. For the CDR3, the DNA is TGCAGCGTTGGGGTAAGAGACAGGGGACATAGCACAGATACGCAGTATTTT.